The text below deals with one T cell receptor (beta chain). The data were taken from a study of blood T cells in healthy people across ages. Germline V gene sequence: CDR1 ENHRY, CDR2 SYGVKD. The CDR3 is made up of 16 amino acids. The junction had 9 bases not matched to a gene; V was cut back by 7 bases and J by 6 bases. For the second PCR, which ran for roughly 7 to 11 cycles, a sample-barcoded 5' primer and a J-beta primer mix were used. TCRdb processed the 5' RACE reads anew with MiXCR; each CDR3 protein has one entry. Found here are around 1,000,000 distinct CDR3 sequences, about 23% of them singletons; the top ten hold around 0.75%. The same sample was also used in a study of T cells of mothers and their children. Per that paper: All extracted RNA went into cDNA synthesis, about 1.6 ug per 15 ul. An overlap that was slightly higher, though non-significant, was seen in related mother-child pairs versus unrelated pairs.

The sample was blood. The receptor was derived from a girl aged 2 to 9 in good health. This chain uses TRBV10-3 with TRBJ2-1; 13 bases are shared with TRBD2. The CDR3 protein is CAITEGLAGDGNEQFF. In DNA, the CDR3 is TGTGCCATCACCGAAGGACTAGCGGGAGACGGCAATGAGCAGTTCTTC.